The source of this T cell receptor (beta chain) is a study of cytotoxic CD8 clonotypes in ibrutinib-treated CLL. Across the whole study: Collecting the response samples happened after a median 12 months of treatment, with a range of 6 to 36.

Sequencing sought depths of 1 in 200,000 to 1 in 1 million T cells. Some clones are missing from TCRdb's copy, which holds only in-frame ones; the method was immunoSEQ multiplex PCR. In the table there are about 160,000 clones, roughly 80% of which are singletons. As for this clone: Antigen: not known.

Study findings and constraints: At baseline, clonality was higher than in age-matched healthy donors and correlated with CD8+ counts. Shared public clonotypes were rare, and on treatment they either got smaller or stayed the same.

The V gene lost 3 bases and the J gene lost 4 bases, with 13 bases spanning the gap. The CDR3 has 15 residues. CDR1 MDHEN and CDR2 SYDVKM come from the germline V gene. The source was PBMCs, collected after 24 months of ibrutinib treatment. The chain employs TRBV28 and TRBJ1-5, with D perhaps matching TRBD1 (5 bases). The source is a human donor with chronic lymphocytic leukemia. CDR3 coding DNA: TGTGCCAGCAGTTTGACAGCAATGATAAATCAGCCCCAGCATTTT. Protein product: CASSLTAMINQPQHF.